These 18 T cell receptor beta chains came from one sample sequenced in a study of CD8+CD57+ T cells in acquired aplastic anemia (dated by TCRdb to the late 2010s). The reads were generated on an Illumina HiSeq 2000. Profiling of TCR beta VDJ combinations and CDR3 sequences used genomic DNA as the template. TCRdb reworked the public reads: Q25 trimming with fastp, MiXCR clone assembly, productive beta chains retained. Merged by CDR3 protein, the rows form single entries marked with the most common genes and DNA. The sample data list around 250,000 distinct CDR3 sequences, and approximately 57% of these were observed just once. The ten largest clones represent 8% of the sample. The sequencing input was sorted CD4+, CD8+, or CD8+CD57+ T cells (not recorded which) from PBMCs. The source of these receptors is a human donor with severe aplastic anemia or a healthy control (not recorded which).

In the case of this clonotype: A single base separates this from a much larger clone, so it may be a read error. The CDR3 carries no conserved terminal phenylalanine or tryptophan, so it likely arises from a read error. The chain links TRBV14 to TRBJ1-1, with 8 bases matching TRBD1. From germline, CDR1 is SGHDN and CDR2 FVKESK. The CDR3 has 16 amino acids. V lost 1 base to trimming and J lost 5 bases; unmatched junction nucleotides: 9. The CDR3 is CASSQVRQGAFTEAFS. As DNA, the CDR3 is TGTGCCAGCAGCCAAGTTCGGCAGGGGGCATTTACTGAAGCTTTCTCT.

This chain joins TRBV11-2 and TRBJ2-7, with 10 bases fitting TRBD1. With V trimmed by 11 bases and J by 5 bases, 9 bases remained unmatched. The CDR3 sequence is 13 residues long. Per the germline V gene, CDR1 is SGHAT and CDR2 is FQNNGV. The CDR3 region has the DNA TGTGCCGGGGGGAGACAGGGGGCCGACGAGCAGTACTTC. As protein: CAGGRQGADEQYF.

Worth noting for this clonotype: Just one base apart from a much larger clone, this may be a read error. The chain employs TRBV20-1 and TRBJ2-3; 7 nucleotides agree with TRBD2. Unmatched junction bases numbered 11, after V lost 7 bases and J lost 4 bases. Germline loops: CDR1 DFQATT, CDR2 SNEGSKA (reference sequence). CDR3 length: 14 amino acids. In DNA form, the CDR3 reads TGCAGTGGATATGGGGGGGGGGGGGCAGATACGCAGTATTTT. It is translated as CSGYGGGGADTQYF.

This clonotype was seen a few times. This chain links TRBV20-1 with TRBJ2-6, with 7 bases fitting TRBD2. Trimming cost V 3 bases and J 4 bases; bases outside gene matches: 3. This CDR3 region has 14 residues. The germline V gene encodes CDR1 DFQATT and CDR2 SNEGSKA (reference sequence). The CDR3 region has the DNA TGCAGTGCTAGGTTCGGGGGGGGGGCCAACGTCCTGACTTTC. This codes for CSARFGGGANVLTF.

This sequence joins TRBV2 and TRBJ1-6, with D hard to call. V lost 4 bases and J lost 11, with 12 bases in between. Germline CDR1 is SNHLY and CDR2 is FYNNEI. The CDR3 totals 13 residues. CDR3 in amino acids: CASSAEGGPPLHF. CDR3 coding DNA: TGTGCCAGCAGTGCGGAGGGAGGGCCACCCCTCCACTTT.

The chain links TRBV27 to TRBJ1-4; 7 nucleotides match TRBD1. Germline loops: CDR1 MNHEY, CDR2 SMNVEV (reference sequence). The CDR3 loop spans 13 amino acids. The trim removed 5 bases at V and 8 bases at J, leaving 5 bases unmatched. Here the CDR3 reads CASSRRGQEKLFF. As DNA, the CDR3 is TGTGCCAGCAGTAGAAGGGGACAGGAAAAACTGTTTTTT.

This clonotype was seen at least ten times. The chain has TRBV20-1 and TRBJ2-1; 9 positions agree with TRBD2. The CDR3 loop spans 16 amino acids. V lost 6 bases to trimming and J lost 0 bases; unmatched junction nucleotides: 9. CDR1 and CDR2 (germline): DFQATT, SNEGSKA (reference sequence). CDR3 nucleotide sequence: TGCAGTGCCCTGCAAAGCGGGGGGAGCTCCTACAATGAGCAGTTCTTC. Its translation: CSALQSGGSSYNEQFF.

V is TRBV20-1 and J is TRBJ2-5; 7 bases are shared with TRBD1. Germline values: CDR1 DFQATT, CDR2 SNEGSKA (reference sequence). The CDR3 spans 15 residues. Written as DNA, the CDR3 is TGCAGCGTTGAAGATCTTGACAGGGCTATGGAGACCCAGTACTTC. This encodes CSVEDLDRAMETQYF.

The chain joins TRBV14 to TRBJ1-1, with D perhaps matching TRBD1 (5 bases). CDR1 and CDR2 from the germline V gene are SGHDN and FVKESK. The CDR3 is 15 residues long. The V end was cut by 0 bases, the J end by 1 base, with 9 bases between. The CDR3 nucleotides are TGTGCCAGCAGCCAAGAAAGGGGCAGGAACACTGAAGCTTTCTTT. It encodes CASSQERGRNTEAFF.

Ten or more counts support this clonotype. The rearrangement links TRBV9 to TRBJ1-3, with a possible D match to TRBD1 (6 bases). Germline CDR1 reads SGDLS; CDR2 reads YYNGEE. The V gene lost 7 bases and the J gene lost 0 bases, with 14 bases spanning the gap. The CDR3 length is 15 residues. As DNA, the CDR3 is TGTGCCAGCGACGCATCGGGGGCCTCTGGAAACACCATATATTTT. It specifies CASDASGASGNTIYF.

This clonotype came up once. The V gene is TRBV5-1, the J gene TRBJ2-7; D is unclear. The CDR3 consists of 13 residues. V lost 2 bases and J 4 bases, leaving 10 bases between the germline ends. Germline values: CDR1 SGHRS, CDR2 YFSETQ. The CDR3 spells CASSLLTAYEQYF. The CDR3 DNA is TGCGCCAGCAGCTTATTAACTGCGTACGAGCAGTACTTC.

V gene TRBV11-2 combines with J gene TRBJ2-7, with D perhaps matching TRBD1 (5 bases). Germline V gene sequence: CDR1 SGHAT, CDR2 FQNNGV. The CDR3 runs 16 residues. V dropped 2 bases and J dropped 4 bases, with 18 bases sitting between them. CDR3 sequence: CASSLLGPQQIYEQYF. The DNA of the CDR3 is TGTGCCAGCAGCTTATTGGGGCCCCAACAGATTTACGAGCAGTACTTC.

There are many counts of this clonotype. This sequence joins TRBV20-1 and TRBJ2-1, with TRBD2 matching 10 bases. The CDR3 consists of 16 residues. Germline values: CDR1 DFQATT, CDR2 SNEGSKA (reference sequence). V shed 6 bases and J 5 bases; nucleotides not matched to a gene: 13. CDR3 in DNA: TGCAGTGCCAACACAAAAGGGACTAGCGTCGACAATGAGCAGTTCTTC. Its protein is CSANTKGTSVDNEQFF.

The CDR3, as DNA: TGTGCCAGCAGCTTAAGTGGGGGGATGCCTAACGAGCAGTACTTC. Translated: CASSLSGGMPNEQYF. This chain connects TRBV7-9 to TRBJ2-7; weak D call: TRBD2 (6 bases). Germline CDR1 and CDR2: SEHNR and FQNEAQ (reference sequence). The V and J ends lost 2 bases and 5 bases respectively, with 16 bases between them. The CDR3 covers 15 residues.

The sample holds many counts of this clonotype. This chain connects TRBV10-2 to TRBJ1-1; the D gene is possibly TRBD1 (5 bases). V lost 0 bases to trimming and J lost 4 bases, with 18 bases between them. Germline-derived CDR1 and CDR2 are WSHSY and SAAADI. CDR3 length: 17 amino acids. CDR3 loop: CASSESLEYGRGTEAFF. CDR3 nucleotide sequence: TGCGCCAGCAGTGAGTCGTTGGAATACGGTAGGGGCACTGAAGCTTTCTTT.

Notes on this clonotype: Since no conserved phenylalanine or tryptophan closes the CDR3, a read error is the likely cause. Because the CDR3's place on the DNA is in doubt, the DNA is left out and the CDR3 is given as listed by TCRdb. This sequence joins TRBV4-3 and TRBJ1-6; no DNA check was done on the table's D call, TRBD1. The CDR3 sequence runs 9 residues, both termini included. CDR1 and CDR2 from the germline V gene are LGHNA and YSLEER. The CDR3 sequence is CASGTGGHY.

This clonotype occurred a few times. CDR3 bases: TGCAGTGCTAGAAAACAGGGGAACACTGAAGCTTTCTTT. Translation gives CSARKQGNTEAFF. This chain links TRBV20-1 with TRBJ1-1; D possibly corresponds to TRBD1 (6 bases). Germline V gene lookup returns CDR1 DFQATT and CDR2 SNEGSKA (reference sequence). Trimming stripped 2 bases from V and 1 base from J, with 8 bases between. The CDR3 has 13 residues.

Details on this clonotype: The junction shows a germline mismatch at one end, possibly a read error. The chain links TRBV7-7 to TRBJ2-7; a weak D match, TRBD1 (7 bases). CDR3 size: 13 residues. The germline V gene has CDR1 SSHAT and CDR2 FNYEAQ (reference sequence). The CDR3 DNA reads TGTGCTAGCAGCCCGACAGGGCGGGGCGAGCAGTACTTC. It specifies CASSPTGRGEQYF.